This T cell receptor beta chain originates from a study of regulatory T cells in long-lasting Graves disease. Points from the study as a whole: Among persistent patients, a larger number of public clonotypes were shared (around 3,000) than among newly diagnosed patients (966).

Trimming left V 6 bases short and J 0 bases short, with 14 bases between. Germline V gene sequence: CDR1 ENHRY, CDR2 SYGVKD. The CDR3 totals 15 residues. Libraries of TCR beta came from iRepertoire HTBI primers plus Arm-PCR of CDR3 regions. A single record per CDR3 protein comes from TCRdb applying MiXCR to the multiplex PCR reads. The sample has hundreds of thousands of distinct CDR3 sequences; 22% are singletons. Concerning this clonotype: Its antigen is currently unknown.

The time point is: persistent/refractory GD, antithyroid drugs over 5 years with positive TRAb. From PBMCs, RNA was extracted and then used to make the TCR library. The TCR comes from a female donor with Graves disease. The source material was peripheral blood mononuclear cells (PBMCs), sampled when the disease was refractory, from a patient treated with antithyroid drugs. This sequence joins TRBV10-3 and TRBJ1-1; no clear D. The CDR3 loop is CAIRTPGSMNTEAFF. The CDR3, as DNA: TGTGCCATCAGGACCCCCGGCAGTATGAACACTGAAGCTTTCTTT.